This T cell receptor beta chain was documented in a study of vaccination effects on CD4 cells after COVID-19. Method: immunoSEQ multiplex PCR; TCRdb's copy keeps in-frame clones and lacks some. The repertoire holds over 10,000 clones, around 73% seen once, with roughly 31% in the top ten. The V gene lost 6 bases and the J gene lost 4 bases, with 6 bases spanning the gap. Per the germline V gene, CDR1 is LNHDA and CDR2 is SQIVND (reference sequence). The CDR3 covers 12 residues. The ViraFEST assay expanded antigen-specific CD4+ T cells with viral peptide pools before sequencing. CD4+ T cell isolation took place after 10 days of culture. The person had a PCR-confirmed SARS-CoV-2 infection during March to December 2020. BNT162b2 vaccine or mRNA-1273 vaccine was given to participants in two doses. Turning to this clone: Its antigen is unidentified.

Study results and limitations: Vaccine- and infection-induced clones showed marked clonal contraction late following vaccination.

This TCR was sampled from a human donor who had a prior SARS-CoV-2 infection. The chain recombines TRBV19 with TRBJ2-2; D gene ambiguous. The specimen comprised CD4+ T cells from PBMCs cultured with HCoV-NL63 spike peptides, sampled after COVID-19 vaccination. The CDR3 DNA reads as TGTGCCAGTAGGCTAAGCACCGGGGAGCTGTTTTTT. It is translated as CASRLSTGELFF.